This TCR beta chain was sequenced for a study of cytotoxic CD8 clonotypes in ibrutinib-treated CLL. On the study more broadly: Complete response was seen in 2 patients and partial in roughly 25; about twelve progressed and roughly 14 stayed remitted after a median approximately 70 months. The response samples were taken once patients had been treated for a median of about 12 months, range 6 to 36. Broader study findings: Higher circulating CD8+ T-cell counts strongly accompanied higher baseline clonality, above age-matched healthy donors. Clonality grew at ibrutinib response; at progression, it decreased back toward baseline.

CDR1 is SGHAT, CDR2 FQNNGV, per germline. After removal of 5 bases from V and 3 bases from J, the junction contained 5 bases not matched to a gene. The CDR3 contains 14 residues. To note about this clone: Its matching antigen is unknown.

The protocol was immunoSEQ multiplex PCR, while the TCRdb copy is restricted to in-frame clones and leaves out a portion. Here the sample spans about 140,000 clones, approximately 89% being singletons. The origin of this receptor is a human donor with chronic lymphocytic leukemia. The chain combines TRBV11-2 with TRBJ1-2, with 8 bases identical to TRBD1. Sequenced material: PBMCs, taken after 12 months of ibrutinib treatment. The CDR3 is CASSPQGGHYGYTF. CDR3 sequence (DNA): TGTGCCAGCAGCCCACAGGGGGGCCACTATGGCTACACCTTC.